Listed below are T cell receptor beta chains from one sample, sequenced in a study of shared clonotypes between healthy human individuals. Only in-frame clones appear in the TCRdb table, and some are missing; sequencing was by immunoSEQ multiplex PCR. In the table there are about 2 million clones, approximately 94% of which are singletons. The sequencing sample was made of naive CD8+ T cells sorted from blood. These receptor sequences come from a man aged 18 to 35 in good health. CDR3s include the opening cysteine and the closing phenylalanine or tryptophan. The D gene is left open where the match is weak. Clone size is stated in some rows and not others, as once, few, many or a class when expanded.

.	TRBV30	TRBJ2-5	.	TGTGCCTGGAGTGTGCAGGGCGACGGGGGGACCCAGTACTTC	CAWSVQGDGGTQYF
.	TRBV27	TRBJ2-7	.	TGTGCCAGCAGTCCGGACTCTTCCTACGAGCAGTACTTC	CASSPDSSYEQYF
.	TRBV27	TRBJ2-4	.	TGTGCCAGCAGTCCTTCTTGGGGGGCTGTCAAAAACATTCAGTACTTC	CASSPSWGAVKNIQYF
.	TRBV10-3	TRBJ1-5	.	TGTGCCATCAGTGAGTTGAATAGCAATCAGCCCCAGCATTTT	CAISELNSNQPQHF
.	TRBV15	TRBJ2-6	.	TGTGCCACCAGAACGGACGGGTTCTCTGGGGCCAACGTCCTGACTTTC	CATRTDGFSGANVLTF
.	TRBV28	TRBJ1-1	.	TGTGCCAGCAGTTTAGGATGGCAGGGCCTCCCCACTGAAGCTTTCTTT	CASSLGWQGLPTEAFF
.	TRBV27	TRBJ2-7	TRBD1	TGTGCCAGCAGTTTAGGGACAGGTCTAAATCTTGAGCAGTACTTC	CASSLGTGLNLEQYF
.	TRBV11-3	TRBJ2-2	.	TGTGCCAGCAGCCCCTATCTGACGGACTTTTACACCGGGGAGCTGTTTTTT	CASSPYLTDFYTGELFF
.	TRBV5-5	TRBJ2-7	.	TGTGCCAGCAGCTTGAGTTCCTACGAGCAGTACTTC	CASSLSSYEQYF
.	TRBV5-1	TRBJ2-7	.	TGCGCCAGCAGCTTTCGGCAGGGCCCCGAGCAGTACTTC	CASSFRQGPEQYF
once	TRBV6-5	TRBJ2-5	TRBD2	TGTGCCAGCAGTTACTCTAGCGGGGGTGATTGGGAGACCCAGTACTTC	CASSYSSGGDWETQYF
.	TRBV4-1	TRBJ2-3	.	TGCGCCAGCAGCCCGAGGGGGATCACAGATACGCAGTATTTT	CASSPRGITDTQYF
.	TRBV20-1	TRBJ2-2	.	TGCAGTGCAAGTTACACCGGGGAGCTGTTTTTT	CSASYTGELFF
.	TRBV9	TRBJ2-1	TRBD2	TGTGCCAGCAGCGGTAGCGGGAGCTCCTACAATGAGCAGTTCTTC	CASSGSGSSYNEQFF
.	TRBV6-6	TRBJ1-4	TRBD1	TGTGCCAGCAGCCCCTACGGGACAGGGATTAATGAAAAACTGTTTTTT	CASSPYGTGINEKLFF
.	TRBV2	TRBJ2-5	TRBD2	TGTGCCAGCAGTGAAGTTGGCGGGAGGGCCCAAGAGACCCAGTACTTC	CASSEVGGRAQETQYF
.	TRBV6-1	TRBJ1-5	.	TGTGCCAGCAGTCAGCCGTATGGGATACGCCAGCCCCAGCATTTT	CASSQPYGIRQPQHF
.	TRBV9	TRBJ1-2	.	TGTGCCAGCAGCTCCCAGACAGACTATGGCTACACCTTC	CASSSQTDYGYTF
.	TRBV5-1	TRBJ2-1	TRBD2	TGCGCCAGCAGCTTGGTAGGACTAGCAGACAATGAGCAGTTCTTC	CASSLVGLADNEQFF
.	TRBV13	TRBJ2-7	TRBD1	TGTGCCAGCAGCTACGACAGGGGCGAGCAGTACTTC	CASSYDRGEQYF
.	TRBV7-2	TRBJ1-1	.	TGTGCCAGCAGCTTGAGGATGGGGCAGGGCGGATATTCGAACACTGAAGCTTTCTTT	CASSLRMGQGGYSNTEAFF
.	TRBV13	TRBJ2-2	.	TGTGCCAGCAGCTTGCCATCGGAGAACACCGGGGAGCTGTTTTTT	CASSLPSENTGELFF
.	TRBV13	TRBJ2-4	.	TGTGCCAGCAGCTCGGGGTACGGCCTGGCCAAAAACATTCAGTACTTC	CASSSGYGLAKNIQYF
.	TRBV28	TRBJ2-7	TRBD1	TGTGCCAGCAGTTTAGGGACAGGGAAACTGGACGAGCAGTACTTC	CASSLGTGKLDEQYF
once	TRBV27	TRBJ2-7	.	TGTGCCAGCAGACCCGGGACAACCTACGAGCAGTACTTC	CASRPGTTYEQYF
.	TRBV13	TRBJ2-5	TRBD2	TGTGCCAGCAGCTTAGGGCCTAGCGGGGGGAGGGATCAAGAGACCCAGTACTTC	CASSLGPSGGRDQETQYF
.	TRBV2	TRBJ1-1	.	TGTGCCAGCAGTGAACGGGGGGGTACTGAAGCTTTCTTT	CASSERGGTEAFF
.	TRBV11-3	TRBJ2-1	.	TGTGCCAGCAGACCTAGAACGGGGGTGTCCTCCTACAATGAGCAGTTCTTC	CASRPRTGVSSYNEQFF
.	TRBV5-1	TRBJ1-1	.	TGCGCCAGCAGCTCGTTGCCGGGGGAGATGAACACTGAAGCTTTCTTT	CASSSLPGEMNTEAFF
.	TRBV11-3	TRBJ2-1	.	TGTGCCAGCAGCCCTCTCGATAGGGCGAATGAGCAGTTCTTC	CASSPLDRANEQFF
.	TRBV19	TRBJ2-1	TRBD2	TGTGCCAGTAGTATAGCGGCAACTAGCGTTTATGGTGAGCAGTTCTTC	CASSIAATSVYGEQFF
.	TRBV5-1	TRBJ2-1	.	TGCGCCAGCAGCACGGGGGCGAGCTATCTCGATGAGCAGTTCTTC	CASSTGASYLDEQFF
.	TRBV30	TRBJ1-6	.	TGTGCCTGGAGTGCCGGTTCAAGCGGGGCCCTCCACTTT	CAWSAGSSGALHF
.	TRBV7-9	TRBJ2-1	.	TGTGCCAGCAGTAACAACAACAATGAGCAGTTCTTC	CASSNNNNEQFF
.	TRBV4-3	TRBJ2-7	.	TGCGCCAGCAGCCAAGATAGGGCCGCCCTGGACGAGAACGAGCAGTACTTC	CASSQDRAALDENEQYF
.	TRBV13	TRBJ2-3	.	TGTGCCAGCAGTTTGCTCGGGGTGGATGGCGCAGATACGCAGTATTTT	CASSLLGVDGADTQYF
.	TRBV19	TRBJ2-1	TRBD2	TGTGCCAGTAGTATAGATCCTAGCGGGGGCTACAATGAGCAGTTCTTC	CASSIDPSGGYNEQFF
.	TRBV6-4	TRBJ2-7	.	TGTGCCAGCAGTGATTGTGTGAGGTCCTACGAGCAGTACTTC	CASSDCVRSYEQYF
.	TRBV12-5	TRBJ2-7	TRBD2	TGTGCTAGTGGAGACCCTAGCGGTACCTACGAGCAGTACTTC	CASGDPSGTYEQYF
.	TRBV6-1	TRBJ2-7	.	TGTGCCAGCAGTGAAGAAACGGATGCCATCACCTACGAGCAGTACTTC	CASSEETDAITYEQYF
.	TRBV27	TRBJ1-5	.	TGTGCCAGCAGTTTTCTCAACCAGCCCCAGCATTTT	CASSFLNQPQHF
.	TRBV5-1	TRBJ2-2	.	TGCGCCAGCAGCTTGGAGGTGGATTCCGGGGAGCTGTTTTTT	CASSLEVDSGELFF
.	TRBV19	TRBJ2-2	.	TGTGCCAGTAGTACCCCAGCGGATACCGGGGAGCTGTTTTTT	CASSTPADTGELFF
.	TRBV29-1	TRBJ2-5	.	TGCAGCGTTGACCCAGAGACCCAAGAAACCCAGTACTTC	CSVDPETQETQYF
.	TRBV6-1	TRBJ2-7	TRBD1	TGTGCCAGCAGTGGAAGGGTACAGGGGACGAACGAGCAGTACTTC	CASSGRVQGTNEQYF
.	TRBV2	TRBJ2-1	TRBD1	TGTGCCAGCAGTGAAGGACAGGGGCTTTACAATGAGCAGTTCTTC	CASSEGQGLYNEQFF